This is a list of T cell receptor beta chains from one sample in a study of blood T cell repertoires in COVID-19. Generated by immunoSEQ multiplex PCR, the TCRdb table keeps only in-frame clones and is missing some. The profile shows some 460,000 clones, roughly 91% of them singletons. Sequencing was done on a sample of peripheral blood. The receptors stem from a woman aged 30 to 39 with acute or convalescent COVID-19. The CDR3 runs from the conserved cysteine through the conserved F or W. Fields, in order: D gene, clone size, J gene, V gene, CDR3 protein, CDR3 DNA. D genes are given only for firm matches. Rows give clone size only sometimes, using once, few, many, or a class for an expanded clone.

d_call: .
clone_size: .
j_call: TRBJ2-3
v_call: TRBV11-1
cdr3_aa: CASSRIAAQSTDTQYF
cdr3_nt: TGTGCCAGCAGCCGGATAGCGGCACAAAGCACAGATACGCAGTATTTT

d_call: .
clone_size: .
j_call: TRBJ1-2
v_call: TRBV10-3
cdr3_aa: CAISDHRVVGYTF
cdr3_nt: TGTGCCATCAGTGATCACAGGGTGGTAGGCTACACCTTC

d_call: .
clone_size: .
j_call: TRBJ1-5
v_call: TRBV19
cdr3_aa: CATKVSQNQEPQHF
cdr3_nt: TGTGCCACCAAGGTCAGTCAAAATCAGGAGCCCCAGCATTTT

d_call: .
clone_size: once
j_call: TRBJ2-7
v_call: TRBV29-1
cdr3_aa: CSVAGSSYEQYF
cdr3_nt: TGCAGCGTTGCTGGCAGTTCCTACGAGCAGTACTTC

d_call: .
clone_size: .
j_call: TRBJ1-1
v_call: TRBV18
cdr3_aa: CASSPQGNTEAFF
cdr3_nt: TGTGCCAGCTCACCTCAGGGTAACACTGAAGCTTTCTTT

d_call: TRBD2
clone_size: few
j_call: TRBJ2-1
v_call: TRBV27
cdr3_aa: CASRVGLAGGNEQFF
cdr3_nt: TGTGCCAGCAGGGTAGGACTAGCGGGGGGGAATGAGCAGTTCTTC

d_call: TRBD2
clone_size: .
j_call: TRBJ2-1
v_call: TRBV20-1
cdr3_aa: CSASQLAGDNEQFF
cdr3_nt: TGCAGTGCTAGTCAACTAGCGGGGGACAATGAGCAGTTCTTC

d_call: .
clone_size: .
j_call: TRBJ2-7
v_call: TRBV11-2
cdr3_aa: CASSLALYNEQYF
cdr3_nt: TGTGCCAGCAGCTTAGCACTGTATAACGAGCAGTACTTC

d_call: .
clone_size: .
j_call: TRBJ2-1
v_call: TRBV5-1
cdr3_aa: CASSLGAYEQFF
cdr3_nt: TGCGCCAGCAGTCTAGGGGCTTACGAGCAGTTCTTC

d_call: TRBD2
clone_size: .
j_call: TRBJ2-5
v_call: TRBV5-4
cdr3_aa: CASSLGGGPGETQYF
cdr3_nt: TGTGCCAGCAGTCTGGGGGGGGGACCCGGAGAGACCCAGTACTTC

d_call: .
clone_size: .
j_call: TRBJ1-1
v_call: TRBV12-5
cdr3_aa: CASGLVSGRSFEAFF
cdr3_nt: TGTGCTAGTGGTTTGGTATCTGGCAGATCCTTCGAAGCTTTCTTT

d_call: TRBD1
clone_size: .
j_call: TRBJ1-6
v_call: TRBV28
cdr3_aa: CASSLTGVPYNSPLHF
cdr3_nt: TGTGCCAGCAGTTTGACAGGGGTCCCCTATAATTCACCCCTCCACTTT

d_call: TRBD1
clone_size: .
j_call: TRBJ1-1
v_call: TRBV11-1
cdr3_aa: CASSPGTGNAFF
cdr3_nt: TGTGCCAGCAGCCCCGGGACAGGGAACGCTTTCTTT

d_call: .
clone_size: .
j_call: TRBJ2-3
v_call: TRBV30
cdr3_aa: CAWSSNGGGTDTQYF
cdr3_nt: TGTGCCTGGAGTTCAAATGGCGGGGGCACAGATACGCAGTATTTT

d_call: .
clone_size: .
j_call: TRBJ2-1
v_call: TRBV18
cdr3_aa: CASSPAVGNEQFF
cdr3_nt: TGTGCCAGCTCACCAGCGGTCGGTAATGAGCAGTTCTTC

d_call: TRBD2
clone_size: .
j_call: TRBJ2-3
v_call: TRBV4-1
cdr3_aa: CASSQTSGVSVSQYF
cdr3_nt: TGCGCCAGCAGCCAGACTAGCGGGGTATCCGTTTCGCAGTATTTT

d_call: TRBD1
clone_size: .
j_call: TRBJ1-4
v_call: TRBV5-6
cdr3_aa: CASSPGGTGIEKLFF
cdr3_nt: TGTGCCAGCAGCCCCGGAGGGACAGGGATAGAAAAACTGTTTTTT

d_call: .
clone_size: .
j_call: TRBJ1-6
v_call: TRBV28
cdr3_aa: CASGRQNSPLHF
cdr3_nt: TGTGCCAGCGGCAGGCAGAATTCACCCCTCCACTTT

d_call: .
clone_size: .
j_call: TRBJ2-3
v_call: TRBV9
cdr3_aa: CASSVWGDSTDTQYF
cdr3_nt: TGTGCCAGCAGCGTATGGGGGGATTCCACAGATACGCAGTATTTT

d_call: TRBD2
clone_size: .
j_call: TRBJ2-2
v_call: TRBV9
cdr3_aa: CASSVGGGATGELFF
cdr3_nt: TGTGCCAGCAGCGTAGGCGGGGGGGCAACCGGGGAGCTGTTTTTT

d_call: .
clone_size: .
j_call: TRBJ2-2
v_call: TRBV4-1
cdr3_aa: CASSQDSVPGELFF
cdr3_nt: TGCGCCAGCAGCCAAGATTCAGTTCCCGGGGAGCTGTTTTTT

d_call: .
clone_size: .
j_call: TRBJ2-1
v_call: TRBV9
cdr3_aa: CASSVVEDEQFF
cdr3_nt: TGTGCCAGCAGCGTTGTAGAGGATGAGCAGTTCTTC

d_call: TRBD2
clone_size: .
j_call: TRBJ2-5
v_call: TRBV5-1
cdr3_aa: CASSYGLAASQETQYF
cdr3_nt: TGCGCCAGCAGCTACGGACTAGCGGCGTCCCAAGAGACCCAGTACTTC

d_call: .
clone_size: .
j_call: TRBJ2-2
v_call: TRBV19
cdr3_aa: CASSISTRSSAGELFF
cdr3_nt: TGTGCCAGTAGTATATCGACTAGATCAAGTGCCGGGGAGCTGTTTTTT

d_call: TRBD1
clone_size: .
j_call: TRBJ2-6
v_call: TRBV3-1/TRBV3-2
cdr3_aa: CASSQEGAGGLTGANVLTF
cdr3_nt: TGTGCCAGCAGCCAAGAGGGGGCAGGGGGCCTTACTGGGGCCAACGTCCTGACTTTC

d_call: .
clone_size: .
j_call: TRBJ2-3
v_call: TRBV5-5
cdr3_aa: CASRADRFKDTQYF
cdr3_nt: TGTGCCAGCAGAGCGGACAGATTTAAAGATACGCAGTATTTT

d_call: .
clone_size: .
j_call: TRBJ1-2
v_call: TRBV2
cdr3_aa: CASSVLSYGYTF
cdr3_nt: TGTGCCAGCAGTGTTTTGTCTTATGGCTACACCTTC

d_call: TRBD2
clone_size: .
j_call: TRBJ2-2
v_call: TRBV25-1
cdr3_aa: CASSEYRGDQSGELFF
cdr3_nt: TGTGCCAGCAGTGAATATCGGGGGGACCAGAGTGGGGAGCTGTTTTTT

d_call: TRBD1
clone_size: .
j_call: TRBJ2-2
v_call: TRBV18
cdr3_aa: CASSPEQGMNTGELFF
cdr3_nt: TGTGCCAGCTCACCAGAACAGGGGATGAACACCGGGGAGCTGTTTTTT

d_call: .
clone_size: .
j_call: TRBJ1-1
v_call: TRBV29-1
cdr3_aa: CSGEDTGRVTEAFF
cdr3_nt: TGCAGCGGAGAGGACACAGGGCGTGTGACTGAAGCTTTCTTT

d_call: .
clone_size: .
j_call: TRBJ2-2
v_call: TRBV30
cdr3_aa: CATQRQLNTGELFF
cdr3_nt: TGTGCCACACAAAGACAGTTGAACACCGGGGAGCTGTTTTTT

d_call: TRBD1
clone_size: .
j_call: TRBJ2-1
v_call: TRBV2
cdr3_aa: CASRDDGTGNHNEQFF
cdr3_nt: TGTGCCAGCAGGGATGACGGGACAGGGAACCACAATGAGCAGTTCTTC

d_call: .
clone_size: .
j_call: TRBJ1-4
v_call: TRBV9
cdr3_aa: CASSVGGRGNEKLFF
cdr3_nt: TGTGCCAGCAGCGTAGGGGGCAGGGGCAATGAAAAACTGTTTTTT

d_call: .
clone_size: .
j_call: TRBJ2-1
v_call: TRBV7-9
cdr3_aa: CASSLVGETAYNEQFF
cdr3_nt: TGTGCCAGCAGCTTAGTTGGCGAGACAGCATACAATGAGCAGTTCTTC

d_call: TRBD2
clone_size: .
j_call: TRBJ2-3
v_call: TRBV5-4
cdr3_aa: CASSLGRGGATTDTQYF
cdr3_nt: TGTGCCAGCAGCTTGGGACGCGGGGGGGCGACGACAGATACGCAGTATTTT

d_call: .
clone_size: .
j_call: TRBJ1-4
v_call: TRBV7-9
cdr3_aa: CASSLESQSGKLFF
cdr3_nt: TGTGCCAGCAGCTTAGAGTCACAGTCCGGAAAACTGTTTTTT

d_call: TRBD1
clone_size: .
j_call: TRBJ2-7
v_call: TRBV2
cdr3_aa: CASRETGISYEQYF
cdr3_nt: TGTGCCAGCAGGGAGACAGGGATCTCCTACGAGCAGTACTTC

d_call: .
clone_size: .
j_call: TRBJ2-3
v_call: TRBV7-9
cdr3_aa: CASRPLGQGLDTQYF
cdr3_nt: TGTGCCAGCAGACCCCTCGGGCAGGGGTTAGATACGCAGTATTTT

d_call: .
clone_size: .
j_call: TRBJ1-6
v_call: TRBV5-1
cdr3_aa: CASSLEGLLSPLHF
cdr3_nt: TGCGCCAGCAGCTTAGAGGGACTCTTGTCACCCCTCCACTTT

d_call: .
clone_size: .
j_call: TRBJ2-1
v_call: TRBV7-2
cdr3_aa: CASSPGGGGSYNEQFF
cdr3_nt: TGTGCCAGCAGCCCGGGGGGCGGGGGCTCCTACAATGAGCAGTTCTTC

d_call: TRBD1
clone_size: .
j_call: TRBJ1-4
v_call: TRBV18
cdr3_aa: CASSLKVGGRPENEKLFF
cdr3_nt: TGTGCCAGCTCACTAAAGGTAGGGGGCCGGCCGGAAAATGAAAAACTGTTTTTT

d_call: .
clone_size: .
j_call: TRBJ1-1
v_call: TRBV3-1/TRBV3-2
cdr3_aa: CASSPTGGYTEAFF
cdr3_nt: TGTGCCAGCAGCCCGACGGGGGGGTACACTGAAGCTTTCTTT

d_call: TRBD2
clone_size: .
j_call: TRBJ2-5
v_call: TRBV5-1
cdr3_aa: CASSSGGLAGAETQYF
cdr3_nt: TGCGCCAGCAGCTCCGGGGGACTAGCGGGGGCGGAGACCCAGTACTTC

d_call: .
clone_size: .
j_call: TRBJ2-1
v_call: TRBV19
cdr3_aa: CASSIETGGRVIF
cdr3_nt: TGTGCCAGTAGTATAGAAACCGGGGGGCGCGTTATCTTC

d_call: .
clone_size: .
j_call: TRBJ1-2
v_call: TRBV5-4
cdr3_aa: CASSTVNSGVNYGYTF
cdr3_nt: TGTGCCAGCAGCACCGTCAATTCGGGGGTTAACTATGGCTACACCTTC

d_call: .
clone_size: .
j_call: TRBJ2-3
v_call: TRBV7-6
cdr3_aa: CASSFREDTQYF
cdr3_nt: TGTGCCAGCAGCTTTAGAGAAGATACGCAGTATTTT

d_call: .
clone_size: .
j_call: TRBJ2-1
v_call: TRBV29-1
cdr3_aa: CSVELARVGEQFF
cdr3_nt: TGCAGCGTTGAACTCGCTCGGGTGGGTGAGCAGTTCTTC

d_call: .
clone_size: once
j_call: TRBJ2-5
v_call: TRBV20-1
cdr3_aa: CSARAETQYF
cdr3_nt: TGCAGTGCTAGAGCTGAGACCCAGTACTTC

d_call: TRBD2
clone_size: .
j_call: TRBJ2-1
v_call: TRBV4-1
cdr3_aa: CASSQEGGLAINEQFF
cdr3_nt: TGCGCCAGCAGCCAAGAGGGGGGACTAGCGATAAATGAGCAGTTCTTC

d_call: .
clone_size: .
j_call: TRBJ2-1
v_call: TRBV2
cdr3_aa: CASTKDGSSYNEQFF
cdr3_nt: TGTGCCAGCACTAAAGACGGGAGCTCCTACAATGAGCAGTTCTTC

d_call: .
clone_size: .
j_call: TRBJ1-1
v_call: TRBV6-6
cdr3_aa: CASSSLTGNTFF
cdr3_nt: TGTGCCAGCAGTTCCCTCACAGGGAACACTTTCTTT

d_call: TRBD2
clone_size: .
j_call: TRBJ2-7
v_call: TRBV2
cdr3_aa: CASRVLAGIKQYF
cdr3_nt: TGTGCCAGCCGGGTACTAGCGGGGATTAAGCAGTACTTC

d_call: TRBD2
clone_size: once
j_call: TRBJ2-1
v_call: TRBV5-6
cdr3_aa: CASINRTSHVEQFF
cdr3_nt: TGTGCCAGCATCAATCGGACTAGCCACGTTGAGCAGTTCTTC

d_call: TRBD2
clone_size: .
j_call: TRBJ2-7
v_call: TRBV3-1/TRBV3-2
cdr3_aa: CASSQTGGLAGGRYREQYF
cdr3_nt: TGTGCCAGCAGCCAAACAGGGGGACTAGCGGGGGGCCGGTATAGGGAGCAGTACTTC

d_call: .
clone_size: .
j_call: TRBJ2-6
v_call: TRBV4-1
cdr3_aa: CASSQGVWTVEFSGANVLTF
cdr3_nt: TGCGCCAGCAGCCAAGGGGTGTGGACAGTCGAATTCTCTGGGGCCAACGTCCTGACTTTC